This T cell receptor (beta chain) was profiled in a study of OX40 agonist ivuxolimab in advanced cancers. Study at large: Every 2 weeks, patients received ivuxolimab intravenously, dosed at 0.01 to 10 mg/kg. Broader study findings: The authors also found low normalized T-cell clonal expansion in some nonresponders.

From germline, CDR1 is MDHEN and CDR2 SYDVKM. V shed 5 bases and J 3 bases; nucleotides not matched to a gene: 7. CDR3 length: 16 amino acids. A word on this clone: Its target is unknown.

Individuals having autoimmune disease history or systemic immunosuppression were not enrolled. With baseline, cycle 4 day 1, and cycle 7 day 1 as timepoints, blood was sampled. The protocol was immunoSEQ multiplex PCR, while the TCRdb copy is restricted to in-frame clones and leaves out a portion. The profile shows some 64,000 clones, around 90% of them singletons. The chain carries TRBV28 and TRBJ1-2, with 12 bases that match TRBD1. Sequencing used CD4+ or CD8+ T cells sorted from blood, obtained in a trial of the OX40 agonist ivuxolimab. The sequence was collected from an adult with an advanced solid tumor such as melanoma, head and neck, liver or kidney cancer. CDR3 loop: CASSTGTGGAYYGYTF. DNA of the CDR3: TGTGCCAGCAGTACCGGGACAGGGGGCGCCTACTATGGCTACACCTTC.